The 21 T cell receptor beta chains in this list originate from one sample, sequenced in a study of CD8 T cells in Susac syndrome. Random hexamers primed reverse transcription of about 0.5 to 1 ug RNA. Using its own MiXCR run on the immunoSEQ multiplex PCR reads, TCRdb lists one record per CDR3 protein. This table holds approximately 120,000 distinct CDR3 sequences, roughly 95% found once. Sequenced material: CD4+ T cells from PBMCs. The receptors here all came from a human donor in good health.

The chain uses TRBV29-1 and TRBJ1-5; tentative D call: TRBD1 (5 bases). This CDR3 spans 12 amino acids. V was clipped by 6 bases and J by 1 base, with 7 bases between them. Germline assignment: CDR1 SQVTM and CDR2 ANQGSEA. CDR3 DNA: TGCAGCGTGAGGGACAGCAATCAGCCCCAGCATTTT. This codes for CSVRDSNQPQHF.

CDR3 protein: CASSLGLAGSTGELFF. CDR3 in DNA: TGTGCCAGCAGCTTAGGACTAGCGGGATCCACCGGGGAGCTGTTTTTT. The chain joins TRBV7-2 to TRBJ2-2, with 11 positions matching TRBD2. V dropped 1 base and J dropped 4; count of bases not matched to a gene: 2. CDR1 and CDR2 (germline): SGHTA, FQGNSA. The CDR3 is 16 residues long.

The chain carries TRBV6-5 and TRBJ2-7; 12 nucleotides match TRBD1. The junction had 7 bases not matched to a gene; V was cut back by 4 bases and J by 6 bases. CDR3 size: 15 residues. Germline V gene lookup returns CDR1 MNHEY and CDR2 SVGAGI. The CDR3 here is CASSSSGTGGGEQYF. The DNA for the CDR3 is TGTGCCAGCAGTTCGTCCGGGACAGGGGGCGGCGAGCAGTACTTC.

The chain is built from TRBV12-3 or TRBV12-4 and TRBJ2-3; D remains ambiguous. The CDR3 length is 15 residues. V was cut by 5 bases and J by 7 bases, with 19 bases left in between. CDR3 DNA: TGTGCCAGCAGTCCCCCTCCTAGAATTCTGAATACGCAGTATTTT. Protein sequence: CASSPPPRILNTQYF.

This chain connects TRBV20-1 to TRBJ2-7; D is perhaps TRBD2 (6 bases). Germline V CDR1 and CDR2: DFQATT, SNEGSKA (reference sequence). The CDR3 is made up of 11 amino acids. With 3 bases removed from V and 6 bases from J, the gap between germline ends came to 9 bases. The CDR3 is CSASRGAEQYF. DNA for the CDR3: TGCAGTGCTAGTCGCGGGGCCGAGCAGTACTTC.

The rearrangement uses TRBV24-1 and TRBJ2-2; no firm D call. V dropped 3 bases and J dropped 8 bases, with 6 bases sitting between them. Germline-derived CDR1 and CDR2 are KGHDR and SFDVKD. This CDR3 spans 12 amino acids. CDR3 DNA sequence: TGTGCCACCAGTGATCCGGTTGGGGAGCTGTTTTTT. This gives the protein CATSDPVGELFF.

This rearrangement joins TRBV7-2 to TRBJ2-2; 11 bases agree with TRBD1. With V trimmed by 3 bases and J by 3 bases, 3 bases remained unmatched. This CDR3 comprises 16 residues. Looked up from germline, CDR1 is SGHTA and CDR2 is FQGNSA. The CDR3 bases are TGTGCCAGCAGCTTCAGGACAGGGGGCGACACCGGGGAGCTGTTTTTT. Translating gives CASSFRTGGDTGELFF.

This chain connects TRBV9 to TRBJ2-5; a possible D gene is TRBD2 (8 bases). Trimming cost V 3 bases and J 6 bases, with 18 bases left between them. This CDR3 comprises 15 residues. Germline CDR1 reads SGDLS; CDR2 reads YYNGEE. CDR3 sequence reads: CASSARGRGVQTQYF. The CDR3 DNA sequence: TGTGCCAGCAGCGCTAGGGGGCGGGGGGTACAGACCCAGTACTTC.

This rearrangement joins TRBV27 to TRBJ2-5; D gene unclear. Between the trimmed V and J ends, which lost 5 bases and 3 bases, there was a span of 16 bases. Germline CDR1 is MNHEY and CDR2 is SMNVEV (reference sequence). The CDR3 runs 15 residues. The CDR3 is CASSPGSLGKETQYF. DNA for the CDR3: TGTGCCAGCAGTCCCGGTAGCCTGGGGAAAGAGACCCAGTACTTC.

The chain joins TRBV29-1 to TRBJ2-3; either TRBD1 or TRBD2 may fit D (5 bases each). CDR1 and CDR2 (germline): SQVTM, ANQGSEA. V gave up 7 bases and J gave up 3 bases, with 11 bases separating them. The CDR3 is 12 amino acids. CDR3 sequence (DNA): TGCAGCGACACTGGGGGAACAGATACGCAGTATTTT. Its translation is CSDTGGTDTQYF.

The rearrangement joins TRBV28 to TRBJ2-7; 9 bases align to TRBD1. The CDR3 is 15 amino acids. After removal of 7 bases from V and 5 bases from J, the junction contained 12 bases not matched to a gene. From germline, CDR1 is MDHEN and CDR2 SYDVKM. CDR3 DNA sequence: TGTGCCAGCACTACTACCGGGACAGGGAGCCACGAGCAGTACTTC. Protein: CASTTTGTGSHEQYF.

The chain employs TRBV30 and TRBJ2-7, with D possibly matching TRBD2 (5 bases). V was trimmed by 3 bases and J by 6 bases, leaving 18 bases between them. The CDR3 is 14 amino acids. Germline V gene sequence: CDR1 GTSNPN, CDR2 SVGIG (reference sequence). As DNA, the CDR3 is TGTGCCTGGAGGGCACAACTAGTACGGGGCGAGCAGTACTTC. It translates to CAWRAQLVRGEQYF.

This chain links TRBV7-8 with TRBJ2-5; 8 nucleotides agree with TRBD2. V shed 5 bases and J 5 bases; nucleotides not matched to a gene: 1. Per the germline V gene, CDR1 is SGHVS and CDR2 is FQNEAQ. CDR3 length equals 12 residues. This CDR3 reads CASSRLAETQYF. CDR3 DNA sequence: TGTGCCAGCAGCCGACTAGCGGAGACCCAGTACTTC.

V usage is TRBV5-4 and J usage is TRBJ2-4; 9 nucleotides match TRBD2. The CDR3 runs 15 residues. V lost 0 bases and J lost 11; bases outside the gene matches: 9. In germline, CDR1 is SGHNT, CDR2 YYREEE (reference sequence). The CDR3 spells CASSLGGTSLEVQYF. The CDR3, as DNA: TGTGCCAGCAGCTTGGGTGGGACTAGCCTGGAGGTTCAGTACTTC.

This sequence joins TRBV5-1 and TRBJ2-5; D gene unclear. Germline CDR1 reads SGHRS; CDR2 reads YFSETQ. There are 12 residues in the CDR3. V was shortened by 4 bases and J by 4 bases, with 8 bases between the two germline ends. The CDR3 region has the DNA TGCGCCAGCAGCACGGACCGAGAGACCCAGTACTTC. Amino acid sequence: CASSTDRETQYF.

V gene TRBV3-1 combines with J gene TRBJ2-3; no clear D gene. This CDR3 region has 16 residues. V shed 1 base and J shed 0 bases, with 11 bases lying between them. Germline CDR1 reads LGHDT; CDR2 reads YNNKEL (reference sequence). In DNA form, the CDR3 reads TGTGCCAGCAGCCAAGGGAAAGGATCTAGCACAGATACGCAGTATTTT. Translating gives CASSQGKGSSTDTQYF.

The chain couples TRBV12-3 or TRBV12-4 to TRBJ1-2; D is possibly TRBD1 (5 bases). CDR3 length equals 14 residues. The ends were cut back, 5 bases at V and 2 bases at J, with 12 bases in the middle. CDR3 in DNA: TGTGCCAGCAGTCCACCGGGACGGAACTATGGCTACACCTTC. Protein: CASSPPGRNYGYTF.

The rearrangement joins TRBV5-1 to TRBJ2-3; no reliable D call. Germline V gives CDR1 SGHRS, CDR2 YFSETQ. The CDR3 extends over 12 amino acids. V was trimmed by 4 bases and J by 2 bases, leaving 5 bases between them. The CDR3 bases are TGCGCCAGCAGCATTCACACAGATACGCAGTATTTT. It is translated as CASSIHTDTQYF. Drawing the rest from reference TRBV5-1 and TRBJ2-3, the complete variable domain is KAGVTQTPRYLIKTRGQQVTLSCSPISGHRSVSWYQQTPGQGLQFLFEYFSETQRNKGNFPGRFSGRQFSNSRSEMNVSTLELGDSALYLCASSIHTDTQYFGPGTRLTVL.

The chain links TRBV6-2 or TRBV6-3 to TRBJ1-1, with D perhaps TRBD1 (6 bases). Germline V gene data show CDR1 as MNHEY and CDR2 as SVGEGT. This CDR3 has 15 residues. Trimming took 2 bases from V and 1 from J, leaving 11 bases between them. CDR3 sequence: CASSYEGQGNTEAFF. The CDR3 region has the DNA TGTGCCAGCAGTTACGAGGGACAAGGGAACACTGAAGCTTTCTTT.

This clonotype was observed a single time. The chain uses TRBV30 and TRBJ1-5; D is unclear. Germline V gene sequence: CDR1 GTSNPN, CDR2 SVGIG (reference sequence). Trimming took off 4 bases at V and 5 bases at J, with 21 bases between the two ends. The CDR3 runs to 16 residues. CDR3 loop: CAWTRGVGGSDQPQHF. In DNA, the CDR3 is TGTGCCTGGACCCGTGGGGTTGGTGGAAGTGATCAGCCCCAGCATTTT.

This sequence joins TRBV29-1 and TRBJ1-1; D might be TRBD1 (5 bases). The CDR3 length is 14 residues. V was pared by 3 bases and J by 2 bases, with 13 bases between. The V gene's germline CDR1 is SQVTM and CDR2 ANQGSEA. CDR3 protein: CSVERTTINTEAFF. Written as DNA, the CDR3 is TGCAGCGTTGAGCGGACAACGATCAACACTGAAGCTTTCTTT.